The 30 T cell receptor beta chains below all came from one sample that was sequenced in a study of cytomegalovirus exposure and HLA in healthy donors (dated by TCRdb to 2017 to 2019). Library preparation used the immunoSEQ multiplex PCR assay. A mixture of 60 forward primers for TCR Vbeta segments and 13 reverse primers for TCR Jbeta segments was used in the multiplex PCR. What TCRdb holds here is the immuneACCESS table cut down to in-frame rearrangements. Part of the clones is not present; checked against another copy, under half of the missing clones reflect an unresolved V gene, and the others are unexplained. The sample table lists about 190,000 clones, around 85% of them with a count of one. Of the sample, 6.3% is held by the ten largest clones. Sequenced: PBMCs. The receptor source for this set is a man in his forties in good health and CMV-seropositive.

The chain has TRBV10-2 and TRBJ1-6; D remains unclear. There are 14 residues in the CDR3. CDR1 is WSHSY and CDR2 is SAAADI in the germline V gene. The V end lost 2 bases, the J end lost 6 bases, and 8 bases lay between the germline ends. CDR3 nucleotides: TGCGCCAGCAGTGAGGAGGTTGGTAATTCACCCCTCCACTTT. Residues: CASSEEVGNSPLHF.

The genes are TRBV7-9 and TRBJ2-2, with a possible D match to TRBD1 (5 bases). The V end was cut by 5 bases, the J end by 3 bases, with 16 bases between. Germline V CDR1 and CDR2: SEHNR, FQNEAQ (reference sequence). The CDR3 totals 16 residues. The CDR3 DNA reads TGTGCCAGCAGCCCGACAGCCCTCGGCTACACCGGGGAGCTGTTTTTT. Translating gives CASSPTALGYTGELFF.

The J gene is TRBJ2-1, the V gene TRBV19, with D perhaps matching TRBD2 (6 bases). The germline V gene encodes CDR1 LNHDA and CDR2 SQIVND (reference sequence). Trimming removed 8 bases at V and 9 bases at J, with 14 bases between. CDR3 length: 12 amino acids. CDR3 protein: CASGFGGGEQFF. CDR3 nucleotide sequence: TGTGCCAGTGGGTTCGGGGGTGGTGAGCAGTTCTTC.

The chain carries TRBV11-2 and TRBJ2-3, with D uncertain. V was clipped by 7 bases and J by 0 bases, with 5 bases between them. This CDR3 contains 12 residues. Germline assignment: CDR1 SGHAT and CDR2 FQNNGV. The CDR3 bases are TGTGCCAGCATCTCTAGCACAGATACGCAGTATTTT. This codes for CASISSTDTQYF.

This clone was found once. The chain is built from TRBV30 and TRBJ1-4; D is unresolved. V lost 4 bases to trimming and J lost 4 bases, with 16 bases between them. The CDR3 extends over 15 amino acids. The germline CDR1 and CDR2 sequences are GTSNPN and SVGIG (reference sequence). DNA of the CDR3: TGTGCCTGGACCCCGGATGCGGTAGTTAATGAAAAACTGTTTTTT. Encoded protein: CAWTPDAVVNEKLFF. The full variable domain, its missing parts supplied by reference TRBV30 and TRBJ1-4, is SQTIHQWPATLVQPVGSPLSLECTVEGTSNPNLYWYRQAAGRGLQLLFYSVGIGQISSEVPQNLSASRPQDRQFILSSKKLLLSDSGFYLCAWTPDAVVNEKLFFGSGTQLSVL.

The rearrangement joins TRBV10-3 to TRBJ2-5, with TRBD2 as a possible D gene (7 bases). The CDR3 totals 15 residues. CDR1 and CDR2 (germline): ENHRY, SYGVKD. V was trimmed by 3 bases and J by 2 bases, leaving 13 bases between them. CDR3 sequence: CAISDRGGTQETQYF. The CDR3 coding sequence is TGTGCCATCAGTGATAGGGGGGGAACACAAGAGACCCAGTACTTC.

The chain is built from TRBV7-5 and TRBJ2-1; the DNA was not used to check the table's D call, TRBD2. TRBV7-5 is a listed pseudogene. The CDR3 contains 15 residues. The CDR3: CARSSGLASYNEQFF. DNA for the CDR3: TGTGCCAGAAGCTCCGGACTAGCCTCTTACAATGAGCAGTTCTTC.

The chain carries TRBV2 and TRBJ1-2, with D possibly being TRBD1 (5 bases). Trimming pared 7 bases from V and 8 bases from J, leaving 14 bases between. Germline CDR1 reads SNHLY; CDR2 reads FYNNEI. The CDR3 totals 12 residues. The DNA for the CDR3 is TGTGCCAGCAATACAGGTGTGGGAGGCTACACCTTC. Amino acids: CASNTGVGGYTF.

V gene TRBV4-1 combines with J gene TRBJ2-5; 12 bases are shared with TRBD2. V lost 8 bases, J lost 4 bases, and 14 bases stayed unmatched. The CDR3 totals 17 residues. Germline CDR1 reads MGHRA; CDR2 reads YSYEKL. For the CDR3, the DNA is TGCGCCAGCCGGTCGACTAGCGGGGGTCGCGATGGAGAGACCCAGTACTTC. Protein: CASRSTSGGRDGETQYF.

The V and J genes are TRBV10-3 and TRBJ1-3; 8 bases map to TRBD1. Germline loops: CDR1 ENHRY, CDR2 SYGVKD. V was pared by 5 bases and J by 2 bases, with 5 bases of the junction left unmatched. The CDR3 contains 15 residues. This CDR3 is CAISWGQATGNTIYF. The CDR3 DNA sequence: TGTGCCATCAGTTGGGGACAGGCGACTGGAAACACCATATATTTT.

The rearrangement joins TRBV14 to TRBJ2-3; 14 bases align to TRBD2. The germline CDR1 and CDR2 sequences are SGHDN and FVKESK. Unmatched junction bases numbered 12, after V lost 4 bases and J lost 3 bases. The CDR3 is 19 amino acids. The CDR3 is CASSLGLAGGQVRTDTQYF. The DNA of the CDR3 is TGTGCCAGCAGCCTCGGACTAGCGGGGGGCCAGGTGAGGACAGATACGCAGTATTTT.

This chain uses TRBV28 with TRBJ2-1; possible D gene TRBD1, 6 bases. CDR1 is MDHEN and CDR2 is SYDVKM in the germline V gene. CDR3 length equals 16 residues. V lost 7 bases, J lost 0 bases, and 16 bases lay in between. DNA of the CDR3: TGTGCCAGCATAGAAACAGGGACGAGCTCCTACAATGAGCAGTTCTTC. It encodes CASIETGTSSYNEQFF.

The J gene is TRBJ1-2, the V gene TRBV19, with 10 bases lining up with TRBD1. Germline V CDR1 and CDR2: LNHDA, SQIVND (reference sequence). The CDR3 is made up of 14 amino acids. Unmatched junction bases numbered 6, after V lost 11 bases and J lost 0 bases. The CDR3 region has the DNA TGTGCCTCGAAGGGGACAGGGGCTAACTATGGCTACACCTTC. Translation: CASKGTGANYGYTF.

CDR3 in amino acids: CASSPVQGANEKLFF. The CDR3 DNA reads TGCGCCAGCAGCCCGGTACAGGGGGCTAATGAAAAACTGTTTTTT. The V call is TRBV5-1, the J call TRBJ1-4, with 8 bases that match TRBD1. The CDR3 consists of 15 residues. Germline CDR1 SGHRS, CDR2 YFSETQ. Trimming removed 4 bases from V and 3 bases from J; junction bases left unmatched: 5. Filled out from reference TRBV5-1 and TRBJ1-4, the complete variable domain reads KAGVTQTPRYLIKTRGQQVTLSCSPISGHRSVSWYQQTPGQGLQFLFEYFSETQRNKGNFPGRFSGRQFSNSRSEMNVSTLELGDSALYLCASSPVQGANEKLFFGSGTQLSVL.

The chain couples TRBV9 to TRBJ2-7; possibly TRBD2 for D (6 bases). In germline, CDR1 is SGDLS, CDR2 YYNGEE. This CDR3 spans 15 amino acids. V was trimmed by 0 bases and J by 0 bases, leaving 10 bases between them. This CDR3 reads CASSVGGDTSYEQYF. The CDR3 DNA is TGTGCCAGCAGCGTAGGGGGGGATACCTCCTACGAGCAGTACTTC.

CDR3 nucleotide sequence: TGCGCCAGCAGCCGAGACAGGGTCGGTACCGGGGAGCTGTTTTTT. It translates to CASSRDRVGTGELFF. J is TRBJ2-2 and V is TRBV4-3; 7 bases align to TRBD1. This CDR3 has 15 residues. Germline V CDR1 and CDR2: LGHNA, YSLEER. V shed 4 bases, J shed 5 bases, and the junction held 7 bases outside the gene matches.

This chain joins TRBV28 and TRBJ2-5, with D perhaps matching TRBD1 (6 bases). Trimming stripped 4 bases from V and 5 bases from J, with 17 bases between. The CDR3 consists of 15 residues. Germline V CDR1 and CDR2: MDHEN, SYDVKM. The CDR3 reads CASSSSKGVTETQYF. As DNA, the CDR3 is TGTGCCAGCAGTTCGTCCAAGGGGGTCACGGAGACCCAGTACTTC.

This clone was detected only a few times. The rearrangement joins TRBV11-2 to TRBJ2-7; the match to TRBD1 covers 12 bases. V shed 5 bases, J shed 0 bases, and the junction held 2 bases outside the gene matches. CDR3 length: 15 residues. The germline CDR1 and CDR2 sequences are SGHAT and FQNNGV. The CDR3 DNA follows: TGTGCCAGCAGCCGGGACAGGGGGCTCTCCTACGAGCAGTACTTC. It codes for CASSRDRGLSYEQYF.

This clone turned up a few times. As DNA, the CDR3 is TGTGCCAGCAGCTTTCGTTGGACAGGTGGGAACTCTGGGGCCAACGTCCTGACTTTC. This translates into CASSFRWTGGNSGANVLTF. V usage is TRBV5-6 and J usage is TRBJ2-6, with TRBD1 matching 7 bases. CDR1 and CDR2 from the germline V gene are SGHDT and YYEEEE. The CDR3 covers 19 residues. The J segment lost 0 bases and the V segment lost 2 bases, leaving 11 bases of the junction unmatched.

The J gene is TRBJ2-3, the V gene TRBV9; 11 positions match TRBD2. This CDR3 region has 16 residues. Germline V gene data show CDR1 as SGDLS and CDR2 as YYNGEE. Trimming cost V 2 bases and J 1 base; bases outside gene matches: 3. For the CDR3, the DNA is TGTGCCAGCAGCGTTAGCGGGGGGGGGCGCACAGATACGCAGTATTTT. Protein product: CASSVSGGGRTDTQYF.

This clone came up once. The chain couples TRBV11-1 to TRBJ2-2, with TRBD1 matching over 12 bases. Germline CDR1 and CDR2: SGHAT and FQDESV (reference sequence). V shed 8 bases and J 4 bases; nucleotides not matched to a gene: 11. This CDR3 contains 17 residues. The DNA of the CDR3 is TGTGCCAGCGAGAGGGACAGGGGGCGGGGGAGCACCGGGGAGCTGTTTTTT. This gives the protein CASERDRGRGSTGELFF.

The CDR3 DNA sequence: TGCAGCGGGGGGGGCGGTGGCAAAAACATTCAGTACTTC. Translation gives CSGGGGGKNIQYF. The chain carries TRBV29-1 and TRBJ2-4; possibly TRBD2 for D (7 bases). The CDR3 contains 13 residues. CDR1 is SQVTM and CDR2 is ANQGSEA in the germline V gene. Trimming took 7 bases from V and 3 from J, leaving 13 bases between them.

The gene calls are TRBV5-1 and TRBJ1-1, with 11 bases aligning to TRBD1. The CDR3 length is 16 residues. The V gene's germline CDR1 is SGHRS and CDR2 YFSETQ. Losses at the gene ends were 1 base for V and 0 bases for J; bases not matched to a gene: 2. CDR3 protein: CASSLRTGGLNTEAFF. CDR3 DNA: TGCGCCAGCAGCTTGCGGACAGGGGGCTTGAACACTGAAGCTTTCTTT. Together with reference TRBV5-1 and TRBJ1-1, the CDR3 gives the full variable domain: KAGVTQTPRYLIKTRGQQVTLSCSPISGHRSVSWYQQTPGQGLQFLFEYFSETQRNKGNFPGRFSGRQFSNSRSEMNVSTLELGDSALYLCASSLRTGGLNTEAFFGQGTRLTVV.

CDR3 sequence (DNA): TGTGCCAGCAGCATGAGGGGGTTGGACTATGGCTACACCTTC. Its protein product is CASSMRGLDYGYTF. The V gene is TRBV14, the J gene TRBJ1-2, with D maybe TRBD1 (6 bases). The CDR3 is 14 amino acids. Looked up from germline, CDR1 is SGHDN and CDR2 is FVKESK. V lost 5 bases and J lost 3, with 13 bases in between.

The J gene is TRBJ2-3, the V gene TRBV7-3; perhaps TRBD1 as D (6 bases). Trimming shortened V by 5 bases and J by 4 bases, and 22 bases separated the two germline ends. The CDR3 totals 17 residues. Germline values: CDR1 SGHTA, CDR2 FQGTGA. The CDR3 protein is CASSATLTGNGADTQYF. The CDR3 nucleotides read TGTGCCAGCAGCGCTACTCTAACAGGGAACGGGGCAGATACGCAGTATTTT.

The chain links TRBV9 to TRBJ1-1; 8 bases align to TRBD1. CDR1 is SGDLS, CDR2 YYNGEE, per germline. This CDR3 is 15 amino acids long. The V segment lost 4 bases and the J segment 1 base; nucleotides outside the gene matches: 6. CDR3 region: CASSSRTGSNTEAFF. The CDR3 coding sequence is TGTGCCAGCAGCTCTAGGACAGGGTCGAACACTGAAGCTTTCTTT.

The rearrangement links TRBV10-1 to TRBJ2-7; 9 nucleotides agree with TRBD1. The trim removed 4 bases at V and 0 bases at J, leaving 7 bases unmatched. Germline CDR1 WNHNN, CDR2 SYGVQD (reference sequence). The CDR3 is 16 amino acids. The CDR3 DNA reads TGCGCCAGCAGTGGGGACAGGGAGCCGCCCTCCTACGAGCAGTACTTC. The encoded protein is CASSGDREPPSYEQYF.

The chain is built from TRBV6-4 and TRBJ2-3; 10 bases match TRBD2. The CDR3 length is 16 residues. The J segment lost 0 bases and the V segment lost 2 bases, leaving 2 bases of the junction unmatched. Germline V gene sequence: CDR1 MRHNA, CDR2 SNTAGT. The CDR3 is CASSDLAGESTDTQYF. As DNA, the CDR3 is TGTGCCAGCAGTGACCTAGCGGGGGAGAGCACAGATACGCAGTATTTT.

The chain combines TRBV7-8 with TRBJ2-2, with D perhaps TRBD2 (5 bases). The CDR3 contains 14 residues. The V end lost 3 bases, the J end lost 3 bases, and 8 bases lay between the germline ends. Germline CDR1 reads SGHVS; CDR2 reads FQNEAQ. The CDR3 reads CASSFRGDTGELFF. The CDR3 DNA sequence: TGTGCCAGCAGCTTCCGGGGTGACACCGGGGAGCTGTTTTTT.

This rearrangement joins TRBV7-2 to TRBJ2-5, with D tentatively TRBD2 (7 bases). Trimming shortened V by 3 bases and J by 4 bases, and 15 bases separated the two germline ends. This CDR3 has 15 residues. The germline gives CDR1 SGHTA, CDR2 FQGNSA. The CDR3 DNA reads TGTGCCAGCAGCTTCGGTGGGGGGGCCAGAGAGACCCAGTACTTC. Its translation: CASSFGGGARETQYF.